The entry below describes one T cell receptor (beta chain). Both 60 Vbeta primers and 13 Jbeta primers went into the PCR. TCRdb's copy holds only in-frame clones and misses some; the assay was immunoSEQ multiplex PCR. Of over 150,000 clones listed, approximately 80% are singletons. V shed 6 bases, J shed 2 bases, and the junction held 13 bases outside the gene matches. Germline V gene lookup returns CDR1 SQVTM and CDR2 ANQGSEA. CDR3 length: 16 residues. These data originate in a study of cytomegalovirus exposure and HLA in healthy donors. The rearrangement joins TRBV29-1 to TRBJ2-3; 8 nucleotides align to TRBD2. Sequencing was carried out using PBMCs. The TCR comes from a man aged 40-49 years in good health and CMV-seronegative. The CDR3 protein is CSVIGPKRGTTDTQYF. As DNA, the CDR3 is TGCAGCGTAATCGGGCCCAAGCGGGGGACCACAGATACGCAGTATTTT.